Reported below is one T cell receptor beta chain. The sample's time point: patch test 2, 6 weeks after DPC sensitization. The sample's treatment: therapeutic diphenylcyclopropenone sensitization with weekly scalp DPC. Unfractionated whole blood yielded total RNA. TCRdb reprocessed the RACE reads with MiXCR, giving one entry per CDR3 protein. The data hold about 42,000 distinct CDR3 sequences, with approximately 9.6% observed a single time. These data belong to a study of human T cells and chemical hapten exposure. Germline V gene sequence: CDR1 MNHEY, CDR2 SVGEGT. The V end was cut by 2 bases, the J end by 3 bases, with 11 bases between. The CDR3 totals 14 residues.

The sample here was whole blood, taken in connection with sensitization to the hapten diphenylcyclopropenone (DPC). The TCR was taken from a woman aged 25 to 39 with alopecia areata. Some clones in this sample may be carry-over from other donors' samples. This chain uses TRBV6-2 or TRBV6-3 with TRBJ2-7; no clear D. In nucleotides, the CDR3 is TGTGCCAGCAGTTACAGGTCAGGATACTACGAGCAGTACTTC. This codes for CASSYRSGYYEQYF.